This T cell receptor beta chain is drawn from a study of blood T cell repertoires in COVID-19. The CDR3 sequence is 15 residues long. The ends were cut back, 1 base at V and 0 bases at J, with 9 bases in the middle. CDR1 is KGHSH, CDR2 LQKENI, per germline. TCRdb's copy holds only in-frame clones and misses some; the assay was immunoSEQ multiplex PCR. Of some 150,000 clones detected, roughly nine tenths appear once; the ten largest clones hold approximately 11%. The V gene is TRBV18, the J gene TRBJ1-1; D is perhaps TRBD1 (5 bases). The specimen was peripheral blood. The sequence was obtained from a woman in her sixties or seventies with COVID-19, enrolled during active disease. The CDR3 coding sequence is TGTGCCAGCTCACCACGGGAGGGACTGAACACTGAAGCTTTCTTT. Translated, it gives CASSPREGLNTEAFF.